The following is a T cell receptor beta chain sequence with its context. This sample is part of a study of blood T cell repertoires in COVID-19. The germline gives CDR1 LNHDA, CDR2 SQIVND (reference sequence). There are 16 residues in the CDR3. The V gene lost 5 bases and the J gene lost 2 bases, with 13 bases spanning the gap. Assay: immunoSEQ multiplex PCR; the TCRdb copy retains only in-frame clones and omits some. The sample lists 130,000 or so clones, 70% to 85% occurring once. This chain joins TRBV19 and TRBJ2-6; D is perhaps TRBD1 (5 bases). Source material: peripheral blood. The clonotype was recovered from a woman in her sixties or seventies with acute or convalescent COVID-19. The CDR3: CASSPQGLAGANVLTF. The CDR3 coding sequence is TGTGCCAGTAGTCCCCAGGGATTAGCTGGGGCCAACGTCCTGACTTTC.